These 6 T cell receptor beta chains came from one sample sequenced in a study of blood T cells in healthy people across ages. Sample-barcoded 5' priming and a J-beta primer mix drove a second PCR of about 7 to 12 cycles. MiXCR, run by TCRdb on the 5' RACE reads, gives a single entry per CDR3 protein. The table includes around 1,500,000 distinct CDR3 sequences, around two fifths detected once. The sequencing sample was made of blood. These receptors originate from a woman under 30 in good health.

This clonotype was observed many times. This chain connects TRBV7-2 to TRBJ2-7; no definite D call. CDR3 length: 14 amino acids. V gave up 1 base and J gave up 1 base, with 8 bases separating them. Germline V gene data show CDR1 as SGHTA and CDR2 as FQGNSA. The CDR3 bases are TGTGCCAGCAGCTTAGATGGCGGTTCCTACGAGCAGTACTTC. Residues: CASSLDGGSYEQYF.

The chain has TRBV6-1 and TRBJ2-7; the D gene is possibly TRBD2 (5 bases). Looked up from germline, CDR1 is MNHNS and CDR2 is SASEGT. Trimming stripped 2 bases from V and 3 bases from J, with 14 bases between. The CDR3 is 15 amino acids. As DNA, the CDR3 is TGTGCCAGCAGTGAATCCCGACTACCCAACTACGAGCAGTACTTC. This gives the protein CASSESRLPNYEQYF.

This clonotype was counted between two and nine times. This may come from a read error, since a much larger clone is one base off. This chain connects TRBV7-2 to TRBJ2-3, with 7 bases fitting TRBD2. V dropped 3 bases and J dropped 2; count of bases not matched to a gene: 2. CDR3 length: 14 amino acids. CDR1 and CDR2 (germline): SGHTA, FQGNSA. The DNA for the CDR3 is TGTGCCAGCAGCTTCGGGACTACCACAGATACGCAGTATTTT. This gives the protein CASSFGTTTDTQYF.

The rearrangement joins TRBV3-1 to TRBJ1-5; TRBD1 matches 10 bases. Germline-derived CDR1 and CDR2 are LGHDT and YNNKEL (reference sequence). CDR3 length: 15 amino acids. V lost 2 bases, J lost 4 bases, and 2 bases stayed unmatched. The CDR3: CASSQTGQGNQPQHF. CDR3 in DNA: TGTGCCAGCAGCCAAACGGGACAGGGGAATCAGCCCCAGCATTTT. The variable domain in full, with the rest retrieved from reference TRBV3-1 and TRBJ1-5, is DTAVSQTPKYLVTQMGNDKSIKCEQNLGHDTMYWYKQDSKKFLKIMFSYNNKELIINETVPNRFSPKSPDKAHLNLHINSLELGDSAVYFCASSQTGQGNQPQHFGDGTRLSIL.

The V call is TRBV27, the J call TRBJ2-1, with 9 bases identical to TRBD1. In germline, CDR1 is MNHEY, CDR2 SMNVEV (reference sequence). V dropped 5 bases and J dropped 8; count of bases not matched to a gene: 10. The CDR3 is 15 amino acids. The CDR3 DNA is TGTGCCAGCAGTACCCGGGACAGGGAGGTCGATGAGCAGTTCTTC. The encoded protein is CASSTRDREVDEQFF.

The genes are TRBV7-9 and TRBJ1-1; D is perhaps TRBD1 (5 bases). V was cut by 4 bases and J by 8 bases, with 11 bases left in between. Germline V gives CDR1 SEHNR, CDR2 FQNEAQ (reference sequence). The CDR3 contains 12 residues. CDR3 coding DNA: TGTGCCAGCAGCTCGGGACGGCCAGAAGCTTTCTTT. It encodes CASSSGRPEAFF.